This T cell receptor (beta chain) comes out of a study of CD8+ T cells in alopecia areata. cDNA prepared by RNA extraction and subsequent reverse transcription served as the template for sequencing. Using immunoSEQ multiplex PCR, the repertoire was profiled, and TCRdb retains in-frame clones only, with some absent. Found here are around 150,000 clones, about two thirds of them singletons; the top ten hold about 0.94%. Turning to this clone: Its target is unknown.

Findings of the study overall: Scalp clonality, together with expanded CD8+ clones among the top 100, fell significantly with tofacitinib. Especially in alopecia totalis/universalis, lesional scalp showed greater clonality than normal scalp did.

The CDR3 totals 15 residues. Unmatched junction bases numbered 5, after V lost 3 bases and J lost 4 bases. Germline loops: CDR1 LNHDA, CDR2 SQIVND (reference sequence). Stated treatment: oral pan-JAK inhibitor, 5-10 mg twice daily. This chain uses TRBV19 with TRBJ1-5; 8 bases map to TRBD1. The material sequenced was CD4+ T cells sorted from blood, taken at week 4, from a patient treated with tofacitinib. This sequence was found in a human donor with alopecia areata. DNA of the CDR3: TGTGCCAGTAGTATGGGCAGGGGGCCGAATCAGCCCCAGCATTTT. Protein: CASSMGRGPNQPQHF.